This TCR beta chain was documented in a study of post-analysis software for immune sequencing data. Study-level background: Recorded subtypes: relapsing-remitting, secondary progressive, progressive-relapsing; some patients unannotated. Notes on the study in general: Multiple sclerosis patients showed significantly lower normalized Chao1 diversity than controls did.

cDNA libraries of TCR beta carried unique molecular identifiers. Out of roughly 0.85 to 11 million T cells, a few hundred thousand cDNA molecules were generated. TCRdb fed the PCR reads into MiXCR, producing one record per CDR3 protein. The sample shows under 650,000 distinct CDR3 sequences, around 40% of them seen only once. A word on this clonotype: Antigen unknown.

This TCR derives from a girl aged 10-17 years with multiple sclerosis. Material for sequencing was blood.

The CDR3 protein is CGQTRVEKLFF. Here the CDR3 DNA reads TGCGGACAGACTCGGGTTGAAAAACTGTTTTTT. The gene calls are TRBV20-1 and TRBJ1-4, with D tentatively TRBD1 (6 bases). Germline values: CDR1 DFQATT, CDR2 SNEGSKA (reference sequence). CDR3 length equals 11 residues.